Listed here is a single T cell receptor (beta chain). No antigen is known for it. PCR primers comprised 60 Vbeta and 13 Jbeta primers. Method: immunoSEQ multiplex PCR; TCRdb's copy keeps in-frame clones and lacks some. Counted here are around 100,000 clones, roughly 70% occurring once; the ten biggest clones make up 4% to 5.5%. Germline loops: CDR1 SGHTS, CDR2 YDEGEE. There are 14 residues in the CDR3. Trimming took off 0 bases at V and 12 bases at J, with 18 bases between the two ends. This entry belongs to a study of cytomegalovirus exposure and HLA in healthy donors. Study results and limitations: Later analysis showed most CMV-associated TCR beta chains appearing HLA-restricted. When a later analysis was performed, an Asian-associated ancestry cluster reportedly had fewer N-insertions than the roughly 700-donor mean. Among TCR sequences, most were rare, though some public TCRs appeared in many donors. Later, an analysis found that common viral pathogens appeared to be linked with several of the most significant clusters.

The chain combines TRBV5-8 with TRBJ1-1, with D maybe TRBD1 (5 bases). The sequence was obtained from a woman aged 18-30 years in good health and CMV-seropositive. Sequencing was done on a sample of PBMCs. The CDR3, as DNA: TGTGCCAGCAGCTTGGGCCAGGGAATAGACGAGACTTTCTTT. This sequence encodes CASSLGQGIDETFF.